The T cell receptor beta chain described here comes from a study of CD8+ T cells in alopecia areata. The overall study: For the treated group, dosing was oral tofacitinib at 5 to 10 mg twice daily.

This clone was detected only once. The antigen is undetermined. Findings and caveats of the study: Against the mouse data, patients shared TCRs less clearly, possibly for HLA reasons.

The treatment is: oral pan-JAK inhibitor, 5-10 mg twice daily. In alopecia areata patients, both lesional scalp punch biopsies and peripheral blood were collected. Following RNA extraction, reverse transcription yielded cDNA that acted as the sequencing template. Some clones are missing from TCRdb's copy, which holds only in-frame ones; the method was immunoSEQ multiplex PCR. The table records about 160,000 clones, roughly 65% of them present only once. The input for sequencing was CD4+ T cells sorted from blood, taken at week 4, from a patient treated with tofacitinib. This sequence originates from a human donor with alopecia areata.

CDR3 loop: CSVDGGEDGYTF. The DNA of the CDR3 is TGCAGCGTTGATGGGGGGGAGGATGGCTACACCTTC. The chain has TRBV29-1 and TRBJ1-2, with D possibly TRBD1 on 5 matching bases. The germline CDR1 and CDR2 sequences are SQVTM and ANQGSEA. V dropped 3 bases and J dropped 6 bases, with 11 bases sitting between them. The CDR3 spans 12 residues.